These 15 T cell receptor beta chains originate from one sample sequenced in a study of shared clonotypes between healthy human individuals. Repertoires were generated with immunoSEQ multiplex PCR, while TCRdb's copy carries only in-frame clones and drops some. The repertoire holds about 2,200,000 clones, with around 93% as singletons. The naive CD8 subset, CD45RO-negative cells positively selected for CCR7, excluded terminally differentiated effector memory CD45RA+ cells. Sequencing used naive CD8+ T cells from PBMCs. These receptors were taken from a young man in good health. Some clones in this sample may be carry-over from other donors' samples.

The rearrangement links TRBV18 to TRBJ1-2; 9 nucleotides line up with TRBD1. Germline V CDR1 and CDR2: KGHSH, LQKENI. Trimming cost V 6 bases and J 4 bases; bases outside gene matches: 9. The CDR3 covers 15 residues. CDR3 DNA: TGTGCCAGCTCCCTTAACAGGGGGCGAGTCTATGGCTACACCTTC. As protein: CASSLNRGRVYGYTF.

This chain links TRBV2 with TRBJ1-4, with a weak D call TRBD1 (6 bases). The ends were cut back, 6 bases at V and 7 bases at J, with 9 bases in the middle. The CDR3 is 12 amino acids. CDR1 SNHLY and CDR2 FYNNEI come from the germline V gene. The CDR3 region is CASRPGVEKLFF. The CDR3 nucleotides read TGTGCCAGCAGGCCAGGGGTTGAAAAACTGTTTTTT.

V is TRBV27 and J is TRBJ2-3, with a weak D call TRBD2 (5 bases). Germline CDR1 reads MNHEY; CDR2 reads SMNVEV (reference sequence). V was cut by 4 bases and J by 3 bases, with 17 bases left in between. This CDR3 is 16 amino acids long. This CDR3 reads CASSSLVVGATDTQYF. The CDR3 DNA reads as TGTGCCAGCAGTTCCCTTGTGGTGGGAGCGACAGATACGCAGTATTTT.

The chain has TRBV29-1 and TRBJ1-3; 7 bases match TRBD1. The germline V gene has CDR1 SQVTM and CDR2 ANQGSEA. J was trimmed by 1 base and V by 1 base; bases with no gene match: 10. CDR3 size: 17 residues. CDR3 DNA sequence: TGCAGCGTTGAAGCCTGGGGTAGACAGGGATCTGGAAACACCATATATTTT. This codes for CSVEAWGRQGSGNTIYF. Drawing the rest from reference TRBV29-1 and TRBJ1-3, the complete variable domain is SAVISQKPSRDICQRGTSLTIQCQVDSQVTMMFWYRQQPGQSLTLIATANQGSEATYESGFVIDKFPISRPNLTFSTLTVSNMSPEDSSIYLCSVEAWGRQGSGNTIYFGEGSWLTVV.

V is TRBV19 and J is TRBJ1-1; D call uncertain. Trimming pared 7 bases from V and 5 bases from J, leaving 8 bases between. The CDR3 consists of 11 residues. Germline CDR1 LNHDA, CDR2 SQIVND (reference sequence). The CDR3 region is CASTEGTEAFF. As DNA, the CDR3 is TGTGCCAGTACCGAGGGAACTGAAGCTTTCTTT.

V usage is TRBV28 and J usage is TRBJ2-3, with D perhaps matching TRBD1 (6 bases). The CDR3 extends over 14 amino acids. Trimming removed 6 bases from V and 0 bases from J, with 10 bases in between. The germline CDR1 and CDR2 sequences are MDHEN and SYDVKM. This chain's CDR3 is CASSRDKSTDTQYF. The CDR3 nucleotides are TGTGCCAGCAGCCGGGACAAAAGCACAGATACGCAGTATTTT.

The rearrangement joins TRBV7-3 to TRBJ1-3; a weak D match, TRBD1 (6 bases). Between the trimmed V and J ends, which lost 5 bases and 1 base, there was a span of 12 bases. CDR3 length: 15 amino acids. CDR1 SGHTA and CDR2 FQGTGA come from the germline V gene. The CDR3 loop is CASSLSGVSGNTIYF. In DNA, the CDR3 is TGTGCCAGCAGCCTCTCAGGGGTTTCTGGAAACACCATATATTTT.

This clone was counted a few times. This chain connects TRBV6-1 to TRBJ1-4; possibly TRBD1 for D (5 bases). The CDR3 spans 14 residues. Germline lookup yields CDR1 MNHNS and CDR2 SASEGT. V was shortened by 6 bases and J by 11 bases, with 19 bases between the two germline ends. CDR3 nucleotide sequence: TGTGCCAGCAGGTCGGGGCCTCCGCCGGGGAAACTGTTTTTT. This sequence encodes CASRSGPPPGKLFF.

The genes are TRBV5-8 and TRBJ1-1; D remains ambiguous. The ends were cut back, 4 bases at V and 5 bases at J, with 15 bases in the middle. The CDR3 consists of 14 residues. Per germline, CDR1 SGHTS and CDR2 YDEGEE. CDR3 protein: CASSRGSLMTEAFF. CDR3 bases: TGTGCCAGCAGCCGAGGTAGCTTAATGACTGAAGCTTTCTTT.

The V gene is TRBV7-8, the J gene TRBJ2-7, with D tentatively TRBD1 (5 bases). Trimming took off 1 base at V and 4 bases at J, with 14 bases between the two ends. Per germline, CDR1 SGHVS and CDR2 FQNEAQ. The CDR3 consists of 15 residues. CDR3 DNA: TGTGCCAGCAGCTTAGATTCAGGGCCTTGGTACGAGCAGTACTTC. Protein sequence: CASSLDSGPWYEQYF.

The sample holds one count of this clone. V and J are TRBV9 and TRBJ2-7, with a tentative D call TRBD2 (6 bases). The CDR3 length is 15 residues. CDR1 SGDLS and CDR2 YYNGEE come from the germline V gene. V shed 2 bases and J shed 0 bases, with 12 bases lying between them. The CDR3 reads CASSVGLESSYEQYF. In DNA form, the CDR3 reads TGTGCCAGCAGCGTGGGACTGGAGAGCTCCTACGAGCAGTACTTC.

This clone was recorded only once. The V call is TRBV4-3, the J call TRBJ2-3; D remains ambiguous. Germline lookup yields CDR1 LGHNA and CDR2 YSLEER. This CDR3 is built from 15 residues. V was pared by 0 bases and J by 2 bases, with 9 bases between. The CDR3 spells CASSQDRMFTDTQYF. The CDR3 DNA follows: TGCGCCAGCAGCCAAGATCGTATGTTCACAGATACGCAGTATTTT.

In its sample, this clone was seen once. V usage is TRBV9 and J usage is TRBJ1-1; D ambiguous. This CDR3 comprises 14 residues. Between the trimmed V and J ends, which lost 2 bases and 4 bases, there was a span of 12 bases. The germline V gene encodes CDR1 SGDLS and CDR2 YYNGEE. The CDR3 spells CASSVGLSGTEAFF. The CDR3 DNA follows: TGTGCCAGCAGCGTTGGTCTTTCGGGCACTGAAGCTTTCTTT.

V and J are TRBV10-3 and TRBJ2-7; weak D call: TRBD2 (6 bases). The CDR3 covers 14 residues. Germline CDR1 ENHRY, CDR2 SYGVKD. The V end was cut by 6 bases, the J end by 1 base, with 13 bases between. The CDR3 loop reads CAISGSGDSYEQYF. Written as DNA, the CDR3 is TGTGCCATCAGCGGCTCGGGGGATTCCTACGAGCAGTACTTC.

As DNA, the CDR3 is TGTGCCAGCCGAGGGGGGGCAGAGTGGAATCAGCCCCAGCATTTT. This translates into CASRGGAEWNQPQHF. The V gene is TRBV7-2, the J gene TRBJ1-5; tentative D call: TRBD1 (6 bases). Trimming pared 8 bases from V and 4 bases from J, leaving 18 bases between. From germline, CDR1 is SGHTA and CDR2 FQGNSA. This CDR3 is 15 amino acids long.